The 20 T cell receptor beta chains below come from one sample, sequenced in a study of response to subunit inactivated influenza vaccine. MiXCR, applied by TCRdb to the RT-PCR reads, yields one record per CDR3 protein. The table has about 540,000 distinct CDR3 sequences, 20% to 25% seen once; the top ten hold roughly 2.8%. The sample was also linked to a second study, of T cells expressing NK-cell markers. That paper adds: It was by 5'RACE template switching with UMIs that TCR beta cDNA was made.

The sample consisted of CD4+ T cells sorted from PBMCs, taken roughly 13 days after vaccination. These receptors came from a man aged 50 to 60 who received an inactivated influenza vaccine.

In this sample, this clonotype turned up a few times. This rearrangement joins TRBV5-1 to TRBJ2-7; D unresolved. Germline CDR1 reads SGHRS; CDR2 reads YFSETQ. The CDR3 runs 10 residues. V lost 2 bases, J lost 5 bases, and 2 bases lay in between. CDR3 amino acids: CASSFHEQYF. DNA for the CDR3: TGCGCCAGCAGCTTCCACGAGCAGTACTTC.

The genes are TRBV7-9 and TRBJ2-4; 10 positions match TRBD2. J was trimmed by 7 bases and V by 1 base; bases with no gene match: 4. Germline V gives CDR1 SEHNR, CDR2 FQNEAQ (reference sequence). The CDR3 runs to 15 residues. The CDR3 DNA sequence: TGTGCCAGCAGCTTAGAAGCTAGCGGGAGCAACATTCAGTACTTC. The encoded protein is CASSLEASGSNIQYF. Drawing the rest from reference TRBV7-9 and TRBJ2-4, the complete variable domain is DTGVSQNPRHKITKRGQNVTFRCDPISEHNRLYWYRQTLGQGPEFLTYFQNEAQLEKSRLLSDRFSAERPKGSFSTLEIQRTEQGDSAMYLCASSLEASGSNIQYFGAGTRLSVL.

This clonotype was seen at least ten times. The chain has TRBV7-3 and TRBJ2-5; 8 bases agree with TRBD1. J gave up 5 bases and V 5 bases, and 7 bases lay outside the gene matches. Germline V gene lookup returns CDR1 SGHTA and CDR2 FQGTGA. The CDR3 loop spans 14 amino acids. The CDR3 protein is CASSRTGGRETQYF. CDR3 DNA sequence: TGTGCCAGCAGCCGAACAGGGGGTCGGGAGACCCAGTACTTC.

In this sample, this clonotype turned up a few times. V is TRBV7-2 and J is TRBJ2-7; TRBD2 matches 8 bases. V lost 2 bases, J lost 5 bases, and 14 bases stayed unmatched. CDR1 is SGHTA and CDR2 is FQGNSA in the germline V gene. This CDR3 is built from 17 residues. The CDR3 region has the DNA TGTGCCAGCAGCTTATCTTACCCGCAGCGGGAGCAGCACGAGCAGTACTTC. Amino acids: CASSLSYPQREQHEQYF.

This clonotype was seen more than once but under ten times. The chain recombines TRBV12-3 or TRBV12-4 with TRBJ2-5; D might be TRBD1 or TRBD2, each matching 5 bases. The CDR3 loop spans 13 amino acids. The V end was cut by 6 bases, the J end by 7 bases, with 15 bases between. CDR3 sequence reads: CASSWGPTSTQYF. CDR3 coding DNA: TGTGCCAGCAGCTGGGGACCGACTTCGACCCAGTACTTC.

This clonotype has only a few counts. Written as DNA, the CDR3 is TGCAGTGCTGAGTCGGGACTAGCGAACCAAGAGACCCAGTACTTC. Its protein is CSAESGLANQETQYF. The chain uses TRBV20-1 and TRBJ2-5, with 10 bases that match TRBD2. Germline loops: CDR1 DFQATT, CDR2 SNEGSKA (reference sequence). V lost 5 bases to trimming and J lost 0 bases; unmatched junction nucleotides: 6. This CDR3 comprises 15 residues.

The table lists this clonotype with a few counts. The genes are TRBV18 and TRBJ1-5, with D unclear. Per germline, CDR1 KGHSH and CDR2 LQKENI. The CDR3 is 14 amino acids. V dropped 2 bases and J dropped 5 bases, with 10 bases sitting between them. The CDR3 sequence is CASSPFVGDQPQHF. CDR3 bases: TGTGCCAGCTCACCATTTGTGGGCGATCAGCCCCAGCATTTT. The variable domain in full, completed from reference TRBV18 and TRBJ1-5, reads NAGVMQNPRHLVRRRGQEARLRCSPMKGHSHVYWYRQLPEEGLKFMVYLQKENIIDESGMPKERFSAEFPKEGPSILRIQQVVRGDSAAYFCASSPFVGDQPQHFGDGTRLSIL.

The rearrangement uses TRBV29-1 and TRBJ1-4; possible D gene TRBD1, 5 bases. The CDR3 has 15 residues. V lost 6 bases to trimming and J lost 8 bases, with 22 bases between them. CDR1 is SQVTM and CDR2 is ANQGSEA in the germline V gene. CDR3 amino acids: CSVSGPFGSQEKLFF. Here the CDR3 DNA reads TGCAGCGTATCAGGGCCATTTGGGTCTCAAGAAAAACTGTTTTTT.

J is TRBJ2-7 and V is TRBV11-1, with 12 bases that match TRBD2. The CDR3 extends over 18 amino acids. J was trimmed by 6 bases and V by 1 base; bases with no gene match: 13. Germline V CDR1 and CDR2: SGHAT, FQDESV (reference sequence). The CDR3 here is CASSLGTPRLAGDREQYF. The CDR3 DNA is TGTGCCAGCAGCTTAGGGACCCCGAGACTAGCGGGGGATCGCGAGCAGTACTTC.

This chain joins TRBV5-5 and TRBJ2-5, with D perhaps given as TRBD1 or TRBD2 (5 bases each). The CDR3 has 16 residues. Germline values: CDR1 SGHKS, CDR2 YYEKEE (reference sequence). V lost 1 base and J lost 7, with 20 bases in between. CDR3 loop: CASSLWAGSSTGTQYF. The CDR3 DNA reads TGTGCCAGCAGCTTGTGGGCAGGGAGCTCAACGGGGACCCAGTACTTC.

Points on this clonotype: A read error may be the cause here, since a much bigger clone is one base away. The CDR3 region has the DNA TGTGCCAGCAGCTTGTTCATGAACACTGAAGCTTACTTT. This sequence encodes CASSLFMNTEAYF. V and J are TRBV5-6 and TRBJ1-1; D is unresolved. The germline V gene encodes CDR1 SGHDT and CDR2 YYEEEE. The CDR3 is 13 amino acids.

The rearrangement uses TRBV20-1 and TRBJ2-7; 8 bases align to TRBD2. This CDR3 spans 13 amino acids. Germline values: CDR1 DFQATT, CDR2 SNEGSKA (reference sequence). V gave up 2 bases and J gave up 6 bases; unmatched junction bases: 6. The CDR3 DNA follows: TGCAGTGCTAGACGGGGGGGCACCTCCGAGCAGTACTTC. Translated: CSARRGGTSEQYF.

This clonotype was counted once. The genes are TRBV20-1 and TRBJ2-2; D gene uncertain. The CDR3 is 16 amino acids. Looked up from germline, CDR1 is DFQATT and CDR2 is SNEGSKA (reference sequence). V was cut by 0 bases and J by 1 base, with 12 bases left in between. CDR3 protein: CSARDPVKGNTGELFF. CDR3 nucleotides: TGCAGTGCTAGAGATCCAGTCAAAGGGAACACCGGGGAGCTGTTTTTT.

V and J are TRBV12-3 or TRBV12-4 and TRBJ2-3, with D tentatively TRBD2 (6 bases). The CDR3 length is 16 residues. Trimming removed 6 bases from V and 2 bases from J, with 18 bases in between. CDR3: CASSSMTRRDTDTQYF. In nucleotides, the CDR3 is TGTGCCAGCAGCTCGATGACTAGGAGGGACACAGATACGCAGTATTTT.

The table lists this clonotype with a few counts. The chain carries TRBV5-5 and TRBJ2-2; 9 bases agree with TRBD1. The V and J ends lost 0 bases and 5 bases, in that order; junction bases with no gene match: 5. Per the germline V gene, CDR1 is SGHKS and CDR2 is YYEKEE (reference sequence). The CDR3 runs to 16 residues. The CDR3 sequence is CASSLAQGARTGELFF. CDR3 bases: TGTGCCAGCAGCTTGGCACAGGGGGCGAGGACCGGGGAGCTGTTTTTT.

This clonotype was seen a few times. This chain connects TRBV6-1 to TRBJ2-4; D remains unclear. CDR3 length: 14 residues. Per the germline V gene, CDR1 is MNHNS and CDR2 is SASEGT. V was trimmed by 2 bases and J by 2 bases, leaving 7 bases between them. CDR3 DNA sequence: TGTGCCAGCAGTGAACATGGTACCAAAAACATTCAGTACTTC. It codes for CASSEHGTKNIQYF.

This clonotype turned up a few times. The chain has TRBV19 and TRBJ2-7, with D perhaps being TRBD1 or TRBD2 (5 bases each). The CDR3 spans 16 residues. Germline CDR1 is LNHDA and CDR2 is SQIVND (reference sequence). V lost 5 bases and J lost 3, with 20 bases in between. CDR3 bases: TGTGCCAGTAGTCCCGAACCCCGGGACCCACTCTACGAGCAGTACTTC. This codes for CASSPEPRDPLYEQYF.

This clonotype counts as medium-sized (0.01 to 0.1%). V usage is TRBV7-2 and J usage is TRBJ2-1, with 8 nucleotides matching TRBD2. CDR3 length: 15 residues. In germline, CDR1 is SGHTA, CDR2 FQGNSA. The V gene end was trimmed by 7 bases and the J gene end by 6 bases; junction bases not matched to a gene: 11. CDR3 sequence reads: CASTFTGTSTNEQFF. In DNA form, the CDR3 reads TGTGCCAGCACCTTTACCGGGACTAGTACCAATGAGCAGTTCTTC.

This clonotype appeared a few times. This rearrangement joins TRBV2 to TRBJ2-3; no definite D call. The CDR3 runs to 16 residues. The germline V gene has CDR1 SNHLY and CDR2 FYNNEI. V was clipped by 0 bases and J by 3 bases, with 13 bases between them. As DNA, the CDR3 is TGTGCCAGCAGTGAAGCTTTGGGGTATTATACAGATACGCAGTATTTT. As protein: CASSEALGYYTDTQYF.

V gene TRBV12-3 or TRBV12-4 combines with J gene TRBJ2-1, with 9 positions matching TRBD2. The CDR3 is 16 amino acids. V was clipped by 5 bases and J by 12 bases; unmatched bases: 17. CDR3 DNA sequence: TGTGCCAGCAGTATAAATTTAAGGACTAGCGACCCGGGGCAGTTCTTC. Encoded protein: CASSINLRTSDPGQFF.